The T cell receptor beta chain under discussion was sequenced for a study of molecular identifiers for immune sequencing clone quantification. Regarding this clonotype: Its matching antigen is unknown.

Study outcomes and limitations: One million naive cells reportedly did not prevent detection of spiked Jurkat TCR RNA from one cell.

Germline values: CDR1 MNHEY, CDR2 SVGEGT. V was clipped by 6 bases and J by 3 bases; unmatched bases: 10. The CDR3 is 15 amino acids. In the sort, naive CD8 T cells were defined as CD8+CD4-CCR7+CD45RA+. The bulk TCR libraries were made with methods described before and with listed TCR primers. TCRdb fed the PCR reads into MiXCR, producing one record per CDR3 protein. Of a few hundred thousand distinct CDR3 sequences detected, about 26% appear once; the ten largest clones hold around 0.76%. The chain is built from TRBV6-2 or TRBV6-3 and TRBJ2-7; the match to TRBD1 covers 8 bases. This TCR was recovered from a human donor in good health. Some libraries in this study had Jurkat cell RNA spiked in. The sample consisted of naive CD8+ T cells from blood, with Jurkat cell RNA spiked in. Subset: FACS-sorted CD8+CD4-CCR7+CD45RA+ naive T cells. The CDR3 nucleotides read TGTGCCAGCAGCCACGACAGGGGAACGAGCTACGAGCAGTACTTC. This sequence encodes CASSHDRGTSYEQYF.